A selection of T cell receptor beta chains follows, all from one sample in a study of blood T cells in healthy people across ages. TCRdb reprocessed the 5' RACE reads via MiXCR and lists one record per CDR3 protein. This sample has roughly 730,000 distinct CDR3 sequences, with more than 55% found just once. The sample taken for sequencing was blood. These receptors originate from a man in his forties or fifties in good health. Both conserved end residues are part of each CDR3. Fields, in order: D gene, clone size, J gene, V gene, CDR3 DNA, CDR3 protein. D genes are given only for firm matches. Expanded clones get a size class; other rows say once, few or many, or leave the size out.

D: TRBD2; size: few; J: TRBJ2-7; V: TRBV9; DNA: TGTGCCAGCAGCGTAGCTACTAGCGGGACAAATGAGCAGTACTTC; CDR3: CASSVATSGTNEQYF
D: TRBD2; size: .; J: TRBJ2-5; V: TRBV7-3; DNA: TGTGCCAGCAGCCTCGGACTAGGCTCTAGTGGGACCCAGTACTTC; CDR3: CASSLGLGSSGTQYF
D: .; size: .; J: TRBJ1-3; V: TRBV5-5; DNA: TGTGCCAGCAGCCTGAAGCCCTTAAGTGGAAACACCATATATTTT; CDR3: CASSLKPLSGNTIYF
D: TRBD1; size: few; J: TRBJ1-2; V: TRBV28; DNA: TGTGCCAGCAGCCCCGGAGGGACAGTGACCTATGGCTACACCTTC; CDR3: CASSPGGTVTYGYTF
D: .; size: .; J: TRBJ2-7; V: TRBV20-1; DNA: TGCAGTGCTAGAGGGTGGCGGGGAAGCTCCTACGAGCAGTACTTC; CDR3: CSARGWRGSSYEQYF
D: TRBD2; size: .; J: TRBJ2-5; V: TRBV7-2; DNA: TGTGCCAGCAGCTTTAAAGGGACTAGCGGGGGTGGTCAAGAGACCCAGTACTTC; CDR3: CASSFKGTSGGGQETQYF
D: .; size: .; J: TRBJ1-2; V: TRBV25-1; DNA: TGTGCCAGCAGTGTTACAGGGATGAGCTATGGCTACACCTTC; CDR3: CASSVTGMSYGYTF
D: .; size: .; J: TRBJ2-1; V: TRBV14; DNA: TGTGCCAGCAGCCCCGGACAGAGGAGTGAGCAGTTCTTC; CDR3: CASSPGQRSEQFF
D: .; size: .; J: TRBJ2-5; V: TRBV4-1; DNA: TGCGCCAGCAGCCAAGGCTACCCCTCCAGGGAGACCCAGTACTTC; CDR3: CASSQGYPSRETQYF
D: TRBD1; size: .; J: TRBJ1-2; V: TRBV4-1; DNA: TGCGCCAGCAGCCAAGATCGAGACAGGGGAGGTGGTGGCTACACCTTC; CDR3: CASSQDRDRGGGGYTF
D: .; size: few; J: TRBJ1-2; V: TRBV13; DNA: TGTGCCAGCAGCTTACCGGAAGAGGGGTTTAGCTCGTGGGACTATGGCTACACCTTC; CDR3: CASSLPEEGFSSWDYGYTF
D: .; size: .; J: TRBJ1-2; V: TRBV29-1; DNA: TGCTGCGTTGACGGGTCTCAGGTCCTTAACTATGGCTACACCTTC; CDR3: CCVDGSQVLNYGYTF
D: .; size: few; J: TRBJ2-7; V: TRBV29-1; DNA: TGCAGCGTTGAGGAAGTCTCCTACGAGCAGTACTTC; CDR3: CSVEEVSYEQYF
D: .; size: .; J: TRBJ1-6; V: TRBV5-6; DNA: TGTGCCAGCACCAGCCGTCTGCGTGGCTATAATTCACCCCTCCACTTT; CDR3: CASTSRLRGYNSPLHF
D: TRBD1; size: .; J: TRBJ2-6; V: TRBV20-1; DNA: TGCAGTGCTAGACCGGACAGGGCCGGGGCCAACGTCCTGACTTTC; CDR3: CSARPDRAGANVLTF
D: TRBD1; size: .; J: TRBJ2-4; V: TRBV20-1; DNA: TGCAGTGCTCTTGACCCGACCAGGGACAGGGAAAACATTCAGTACTTC; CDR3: CSALDPTRDRENIQYF